The rows below give T cell receptor beta chains drawn from one sample of a study of high-grade serous ovarian cancer treatment subgroups. Measured with immunoSEQ multiplex PCR; TCRdb has only the in-frame clones, and not every one. The top ten hold 10% of the sample, which has 9,600 or so clones, approximately 79% seen once. The sample comprised tumor tissue. The receptors here all came from a human donor with high-grade serous ovarian cancer. CDR3s include the opening cysteine and the closing phenylalanine or tryptophan. The order of the fields is D gene, V gene, clone size, J gene, CDR3 protein, CDR3 DNA. D genes are given only for firm matches. The size of a clone is reported for some rows only, either as once, few or many, or as a class for expanded clones.

-	TRBV25-1	-	TRBJ2-2	CASSDRVGELFF	TGTGCCAGCAGTGATAGGGTCGGGGAGCTGTTTTTT
-	TRBV6-5	-	TRBJ1-1	CASWGHLNTEAFF	TGTGCCAGCTGGGGCCACTTGAACACTGAAGCTTTCTTT
TRBD1	TRBV7-2	-	TRBJ2-7	CASSNGQGNYEQYF	TGTGCCAGCAGCAACGGACAGGGGAACTACGAGCAGTACTTC
TRBD1	TRBV29-1	-	TRBJ2-7	CSVEGSYRGNSYEQYF	TGCAGCGTTGAAGGATCATACAGGGGAAATTCCTACGAGCAGTACTTC
TRBD1	TRBV28	-	TRBJ2-4	CASSPQGAIAKNIQYF	TGTGCCAGCAGCCCACAGGGGGCTATAGCCAAAAACATTCAGTACTTC
TRBD1	TRBV19	-	TRBJ2-3	CASSIVGGATDTQYF	TGTGCCAGTAGTATCGTAGGGGGCGCAACAGATACGCAGTATTTT
TRBD1	TRBV5-5	few	TRBJ1-1	CASSLEIRGTEAFF	TGTGCCAGCAGCTTGGAGATCAGGGGGACTGAAGCTTTCTTT
TRBD1	TRBV19	-	TRBJ1-2	CASALPGQPDGYTF	TGTGCCAGCGCGTTGCCGGGACAGCCGGATGGCTACACCTTC
-	TRBV5-1	-	TRBJ2-7	CASSLVGDGDYEQYF	TGCGCCAGCAGCTTGGTGGGGGACGGAGACTACGAGCAGTACTTC
-	TRBV23-1	few	TRBJ2-7	CASSQSNWVGVKHLGTYEQYF	TGCGCCAGCAGTCAATCGAATTGGGTAGGGGTGAAACATCTTGGGACCTACGAGCAGTACTTC
TRBD1	TRBV5-1	few	TRBJ1-5	CASSLAAGGGNQPQHF	TGCGCCAGCAGCTTGGCAGCAGGGGGAGGCAATCAGCCCCAGCATTTT
-	TRBV28	few	TRBJ1-2	CASSLSGTDLYYGYTF	TGTGCCAGCAGTTTATCCGGGACGGACTTGTACTATGGCTACACCTTC
-	TRBV4-3	-	TRBJ2-7	CASSQRASGVVYEQYF	TGCGCCAGCAGCCAACGCGCTTCAGGGGTGGTCTACGAGCAGTACTTC
TRBD1	TRBV27	few	TRBJ1-2	CASRRGTALYGYTF	TGTGCCAGCAGACGCGGGACAGCGCTGTATGGCTACACCTTC
-	TRBV5-1	few	TRBJ2-2	CASSLDGGTGELFF	TGCGCCAGCAGCTTGGATGGGGGAACCGGGGAGCTGTTTTTT
-	TRBV7-2	-	TRBJ2-3	CASSLVAAPASGTQYF	TGTGCCAGCAGCTTAGTGGCGGCCCCGGCTTCGGGTACGCAGTATTTT
TRBD2	TRBV10-3	-	TRBJ2-7	CAIGSGSSYEQYF	TGTGCCATCGGAAGCGGGAGCTCCTACGAGCAGTACTTC
-	TRBV2	-	TRBJ2-1	CASSERPNINNEQFF	TGTGCCAGCAGTGAACGACCAAACATAAACAATGAGCAGTTCTTC
-	TRBV28	few	TRBJ1-5	CASSLLARGDQPQHF	TGTGCCAGCAGTTTATTGGCCCGGGGGGATCAGCCCCAGCATTTT
-	TRBV2	-	TRBJ2-3	CASSEDKAGGHRTDTQYF	TGTGCCAGCAGTGAAGATAAGGCAGGGGGGCATCGGACAGATACGCAGTATTTT
-	TRBV28	-	TRBJ2-3	CASSFPSTDTQYF	TGTGCCAGCAGTTTCCCCAGCACAGATACGCAGTATTTT
-	TRBV7-2	-	TRBJ2-7	CASSLGTRLGDYEQYF	TGTGCCAGCAGCTTAGGGACTCGACTTGGGGACTACGAGCAGTACTTC
-	TRBV18	-	TRBJ2-7	CASSPSAGNSYEQYF	TGTGCCAGCTCACCATCTGCCGGCAACTCCTACGAGCAGTACTTC
-	TRBV19	-	TRBJ2-7	CASSIGVGYYEQYF	TGTGCCAGTAGTATCGGGGTAGGGTACTACGAGCAGTACTTC
-	TRBV2	few	TRBJ2-3	CASASGVWDTQYF	TGTGCCAGCGCTTCCGGGGTTTGGGATACGCAGTATTTT
-	TRBV2	-	TRBJ2-7	CASNWPPDEQYF	TGTGCCAGCAACTGGCCCCCTGACGAGCAGTACTTC
-	TRBV15	once	TRBJ1-1	CATSRQEQEFGPKEAFF	TGTGCCACCAGCAGACAGGAACAGGAATTCGGTCCAAAGGAAGCTTTCTTT
-	TRBV6-8	medium-sized	TRBJ2-7	CASSCTLRHEQYF	TGTGCCAGCAGTTGCACCCTCCGTCACGAGCAGTACTTC
-	TRBV5-4	-	TRBJ2-1	CASSLDALSNEQFF	TGTGCCAGCAGCTTGGATGCCCTGTCAAATGAGCAGTTCTTC
-	TRBV5-5	once	TRBJ1-2	CASSQENYGYTF	TGTGCCAGCAGCCAAGAGAATTATGGCTACACCTTC
TRBD1	TRBV7-3	once	TRBJ2-3	CASSRGGQGVYTQYF	TGTGCCAGCAGCCGAGGGGGACAGGGAGTATATACGCAGTATTTT
TRBD1	TRBV18	-	TRBJ1-1	CASSLHGQGGTEAFF	TGTGCCAGCTCACTTCATGGACAGGGGGGCACTGAAGCTTTCTTT
TRBD2	TRBV5-1	once	TRBJ2-2	CASSSGTSVDTGELFF	TGCGCCAGCAGCTCCGGGACTAGCGTGGACACCGGGGAGCTGTTTTTT
-	TRBV4-2	-	TRBJ1-6	CASSPDTENSPLHF	TGTGCCAGCAGCCCGGACACGGAGAATTCACCCCTCCACTTT
TRBD1	TRBV5-1	-	TRBJ2-3	CASSRDRGTDTQYF	TGCGCCAGCAGTCGGGACAGGGGCACAGATACGCAGTATTTT
TRBD2	TRBV6-1	-	TRBJ2-5	CASSDLAGAYETQYF	TGTGCCAGCAGTGATCTAGCGGGAGCATACGAGACCCAGTACTTC
-	TRBV7-9	once	TRBJ1-3	CASSSFRDSSGNTIYF	TGTGCCAGCAGCTCCTTCCGGGACTCCTCTGGAAACACCATATATTTT
-	TRBV6-5	-	TRBJ2-7	CASSYAEGGSYEQYF	TGTGCCAGCAGTTATGCGGAGGGGGGATCCTACGAGCAGTACTTC
-	TRBV5-5	-	TRBJ2-7	CASSFGIYEQYF	TGTGCCAGCAGCTTCGGAATCTACGAGCAGTACTTC
TRBD1	TRBV2	-	TRBJ2-7	CASSQGAGEQYF	TGTGCCAGCAGCCAGGGGGCCGGCGAGCAGTACTTC
-	TRBV5-1	-	TRBJ2-2	CASRGGSVDTGELFF	TGCGCCAGCAGGGGTGGGAGCGTGGACACCGGGGAGCTGTTTTTT
-	TRBV5-1	medium-sized	TRBJ1-4	CASSLGVGNEKLFF	TGCGCCAGCAGCTTAGGGGTGGGGAATGAAAAACTGTTTTTT
TRBD1	TRBV6-5	-	TRBJ2-2	CASSLRTGVPGELFF	TGTGCCAGCAGCCTCAGGACAGGGGTACCCGGGGAGCTGTTTTTT
TRBD1	TRBV9	few	TRBJ1-2	CASSASTGKNYGYTF	TGTGCCAGCAGCGCCTCGACAGGGAAAAACTATGGCTACACCTTC
-	TRBV4-1	-	TRBJ2-1	CASSQARGGRRVRPYNEQFF	TGCGCCAGCAGCCAAGCGCGAGGAGGTAGGCGAGTCCGGCCCTACAATGAGCAGTTCTTC
-	TRBV2	-	TRBJ2-1	CASRGTSYNEQFF	TGTGCCAGCAGGGGGACCTCCTACAATGAGCAGTTCTTC
-	TRBV28	-	TRBJ1-2	CASSAGDFYGYTF	TGTGCCAGCAGTGCAGGGGACTTTTATGGCTACACCTTC
-	TRBV5-1	once	TRBJ2-3	CASSLAGKVTDTQYF	TGCGCCAGCAGCTTGGCAGGGAAGGTCACAGATACGCAGTATTTT
-	TRBV10-3	once	TRBJ1-2	CAIRDFTNYGYTF	TGTGCCATCAGGGACTTTACAAACTATGGCTACACCTTC
-	TRBV7-2	once	TRBJ2-7	CASSWRAREQYF	TGTGCCAGCAGCTGGAGGGCGCGCGAGCAGTACTTC